The 7 T cell receptor beta chains below were found in one sample sequenced in a study of cytomegalovirus exposure and HLA in healthy donors listed by TCRdb under 2017. Library creation used the immunoSEQ multiplex PCR assay. For the multiplex PCR, a mixture combining 60 forward primers for TCR Vbeta segments and 13 reverse primers for TCR Jbeta segments was used. Drawn from immuneACCESS, this table holds only the in-frame rearrangements with V and J called that TCRdb kept. Clones are partly lost; checked studies trace under half to an unresolved V gene and leave the rest unexplained. This sample holds some 78,000 clones; 80% were observed only once. The leading ten clones occupy roughly 32% of the sample. The specimen sequenced was PBMCs. The receptors derive from a man aged 50 or older in good health and CMV-seropositive.

This rearrangement joins TRBV5-1 to TRBJ1-5; D remains unclear. Germline V CDR1 and CDR2: SGHRS, YFSETQ. The CDR3 totals 14 residues. Trimming pared 0 bases from V and 5 bases from J, leaving 9 bases between. This CDR3 is CASSLAIGDQPQHF. For the CDR3, the DNA is TGCGCCAGCAGCTTGGCCATCGGTGATCAGCCCCAGCATTTT.

The CDR3 coding sequence is TGTGCCAGCCCTGGGACTAGCGGGAGTCTGGATGAGCAGTTCTTC. It is translated as CASPGTSGSLDEQFF. The chain uses TRBV18 and TRBJ2-1; 14 bases align to TRBD2. Losses at the gene ends were 8 bases for V and 8 bases for J; bases not matched to a gene: 8. The CDR3 is 15 residues long. Germline V gene sequence: CDR1 KGHSH, CDR2 LQKENI.

This clone was found once. This chain joins TRBV4-2 and TRBJ1-2, with 7 bases lining up with TRBD1. The CDR3 contains 15 residues. Germline assignment: CDR1 LGHNA and CDR2 YNFKEQ. V dropped 4 bases and J dropped 0; count of bases not matched to a gene: 5. The CDR3 region has the DNA TGTGCCAGCAGCCTCCGGACAGGCCCTAACTATGGCTACACCTTC. Translation gives CASSLRTGPNYGYTF.

V is TRBV19 and J is TRBJ2-7, with 7 bases lining up with TRBD1. V shed 6 bases, J shed 2 bases, and the junction held 13 bases outside the gene matches. The CDR3 spans 16 residues. Germline values: CDR1 LNHDA, CDR2 SQIVND (reference sequence). The CDR3 protein is CASSAGRTGKPYEQYF. In DNA, the CDR3 is TGTGCCAGTAGCGCCGGAAGGACAGGAAAACCCTACGAGCAGTACTTC.

The chain couples TRBV2 to TRBJ2-7; TRBD1 is a possible D gene (7 bases). The CDR3 sequence is 13 residues long. Germline CDR1 SNHLY, CDR2 FYNNEI. Trimming removed 7 bases at V and 6 bases at J, with 16 bases between. The CDR3 DNA is TGTGCCAGCAACGAAAGGAGGGGGCGCGAGCAGTACTTC. As protein: CASNERRGREQYF.

About this clone itself: The germline gene is not matched at one end of the junction; a read error may be the cause. The CDR3 nucleotides read TGTGCCAGCACGCCCGGATGGCGCGTCAAAAACAGTCAGTACTTC. Protein sequence: CASTPGWRVKNSQYF. The chain recombines TRBV6-1 with TRBJ2-4; D ambiguous. The CDR3 loop spans 15 amino acids. Looked up from germline, CDR1 is MNHNS and CDR2 is SASEGT.

The chain recombines TRBV25-1 with TRBJ1-2; 7 bases are a match to TRBD1. After removal of 4 bases from V and 2 bases from J, the junction contained 7 bases not matched to a gene. This CDR3 region has 15 residues. Germline loops: CDR1 MGHDK, CDR2 SYGVNS. CDR3 nucleotides: TGTGCCAGCAGTGCGGGACAGCCGCTAAACTATGGCTACACCTTC. Translated, it gives CASSAGQPLNYGYTF.